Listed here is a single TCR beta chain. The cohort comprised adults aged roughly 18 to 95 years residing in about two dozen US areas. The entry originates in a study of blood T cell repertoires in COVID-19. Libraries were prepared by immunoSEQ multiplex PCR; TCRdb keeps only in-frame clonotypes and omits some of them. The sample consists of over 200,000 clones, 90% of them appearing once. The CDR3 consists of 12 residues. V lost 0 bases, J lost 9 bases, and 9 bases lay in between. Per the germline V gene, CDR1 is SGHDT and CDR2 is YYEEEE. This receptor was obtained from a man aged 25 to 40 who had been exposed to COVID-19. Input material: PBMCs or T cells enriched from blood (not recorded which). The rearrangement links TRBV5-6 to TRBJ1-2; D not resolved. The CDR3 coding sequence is TGTGCCAGCAGCTTGGCCACAAGAAGCTACACCTTC. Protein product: CASSLATRSYTF.